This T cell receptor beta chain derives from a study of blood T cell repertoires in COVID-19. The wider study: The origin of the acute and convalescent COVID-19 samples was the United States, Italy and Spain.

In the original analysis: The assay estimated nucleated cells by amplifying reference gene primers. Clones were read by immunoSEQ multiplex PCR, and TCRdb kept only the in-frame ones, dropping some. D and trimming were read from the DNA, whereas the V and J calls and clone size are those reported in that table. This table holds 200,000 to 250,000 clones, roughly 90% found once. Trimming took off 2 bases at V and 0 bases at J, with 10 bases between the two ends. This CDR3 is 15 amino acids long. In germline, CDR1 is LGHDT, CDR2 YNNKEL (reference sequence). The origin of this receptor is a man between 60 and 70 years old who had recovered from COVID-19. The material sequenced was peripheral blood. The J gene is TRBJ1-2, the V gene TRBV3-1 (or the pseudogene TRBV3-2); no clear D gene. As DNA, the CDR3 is TGTGCCAGCAGCCAACGAGGGCAAACTAACTATGGCTACACCTTC. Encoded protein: CASSQRGQTNYGYTF.